This entry lists 2 T cell receptor beta chains sequenced from one sample in a study of Ad26.COV2.S vaccination and SARS-CoV-2 variants. Produced via immunoSEQ multiplex PCR; TCRdb's table is partial and in-frame only. The sample gives roughly 320,000 clones, 70% to 90% of which show up once; around 1.9% is in the top ten. The treatment here: 19 received Ad26.COV2.S at low or high dose, single or two shots; several received placebo; per-sample allocation not given. After the first vaccine or placebo injection, samples were drawn on day 63. The material was peripheral blood, obtained in a trial of Ad26.COV2.S vaccine versus placebo. The source of these receptors is a person between 18 and 65 years old who received the Ad26.COV2.S COVID-19 vaccine or a placebo.

The chain carries TRBV4-1 and TRBJ2-2, with a tentative D call TRBD1 (6 bases). CDR1 is MGHRA and CDR2 is YSYEKL in the germline V gene. Trimming removed 4 bases from V and 6 bases from J, with 15 bases in between. The CDR3 is 15 amino acids. Written as DNA, the CDR3 is TGCGCCAGCAGCCTCGACAGGCTGGGGGCCGGGGAGCTGTTTTTT. It yields the protein CASSLDRLGAGELFF.

To note about this clone: Other DNA sequences of this sample code for an identical CDR3. The chain links TRBV7-9 to TRBJ1-5; TRBD1 might be the D (5 bases). Germline V gene lookup returns CDR1 SEHNR and CDR2 FQNEAQ (reference sequence). This CDR3 is built from 14 residues. Deletions cut 2 bases from V and 3 bases from J, with 8 bases between. The CDR3: CASSLQGSNQPQHF. Here the CDR3 DNA reads TGTGCCAGCAGCTTACAGGGTTCCAATCAGCCCCAGCATTTT.